Listed here are 28 T cell receptor beta chains from one sample, sequenced in a study of blood T cells in healthy people across ages. Next came a second PCR, run for 7 to 11 cycles, which used a sample-barcoded 5' primer along with a J-beta primer mix. MiXCR was run by TCRdb on the 5' RACE reads, yielding one entry per CDR3 protein. The sample includes about 570,000 distinct CDR3 sequences, 25% to 30% seen only once; the top ten take 18%. Sequences were obtained from blood. The receptor source for this set is a woman in her seventies in good health.

This clonotype was seen more than once but under ten times. This chain joins TRBV7-9 and TRBJ1-4; no firm D call. There are 13 residues in the CDR3. Between the trimmed V and J ends, which lost 3 bases and 6 bases, there was a span of 8 bases. The germline V gene has CDR1 SEHNR and CDR2 FQNEAQ (reference sequence). The CDR3 reads CASSLRVDEKLFF. The CDR3 DNA reads as TGTGCCAGCAGCTTGCGGGTAGATGAAAAACTGTTTTTT.

V and J are TRBV7-2 and TRBJ2-2; a weak D match, TRBD2 (6 bases). V dropped 5 bases and J dropped 4 bases, with 17 bases sitting between them. This CDR3 spans 16 amino acids. Germline lookup yields CDR1 SGHTA and CDR2 FQGNSA. The CDR3 DNA is TGTGCCAGCAGCGGTAGACTAGGCAGCTCCACCGGGGAGCTGTTTTTT. This gives the protein CASSGRLGSSTGELFF.

The chain links TRBV25-1 to TRBJ2-7, with D maybe TRBD1 (6 bases). Trimming removed 4 bases at V and 2 bases at J, with 24 bases between. The CDR3 has 18 residues. Germline CDR1 reads MGHDK; CDR2 reads SYGVNS. Here the CDR3 DNA reads TGTGCCAGCAGTGGGGGTTTTCTGGACAGTCATTCCCCCTACGAGCAGTACTTC. Protein: CASSGGFLDSHSPYEQYF.

A few counts support this clonotype. The gene calls are TRBV2 and TRBJ1-1, with D perhaps TRBD1 (6 bases). CDR3 length: 13 amino acids. V lost 8 bases and J lost 3, with 13 bases in between. Germline V gives CDR1 SNHLY, CDR2 FYNNEI. This CDR3 is CASLTGGDTEAFF. In DNA, the CDR3 is TGTGCCAGCCTAACCGGGGGCGACACTGAAGCTTTCTTT.

The CDR3 is CASSFTGNQPQHF. The CDR3 DNA sequence: TGTGCCAGCAGTTTTACAGGGAATCAGCCCCAGCATTTT. The chain uses TRBV12-3 or TRBV12-4 and TRBJ1-5, with D maybe TRBD1 (6 bases). V lost 3 bases and J 4 bases, leaving 7 bases between the germline ends. The CDR3 length is 13 residues.

The table lists this clonotype with a few counts. The V and J genes are TRBV7-3 and TRBJ2-1; 7 bases line up with TRBD2. CDR1 is SGHTA, CDR2 FQGTGA, per germline. After removal of 5 bases from V and 3 bases from J, the junction contained 13 bases not matched to a gene. The CDR3 is 17 residues long. CDR3 sequence: CASSPYLGAGIYNEQFF. The CDR3 nucleotides are TGTGCCAGCAGCCCGTACCTTGGAGCGGGGATCTACAATGAGCAGTTCTTC.

A few counts support this clonotype. The chain combines TRBV19 with TRBJ1-2, with no clear D. Germline V lookup: CDR1 LNHDA, CDR2 SQIVND (reference sequence). CDR3 length equals 13 residues. Trimming cost V 3 bases and J 5 bases, with 10 bases left between them. CDR3 nucleotides: TGTGCCAGTAGTATTCCAGGACTTTATGGCTACACCTTC. Encoded protein: CASSIPGLYGYTF.

This clonotype was picked up a small number of times. The rearrangement joins TRBV7-6 to TRBJ2-5, with TRBD2 identical over 9 bases. Germline V CDR1 and CDR2: SGHVS, FNYEAQ. The ends lost 2 bases at V and 1 base at J; junction bases unmatched: 8. This CDR3 is built from 17 residues. The chain's CDR3 is CASSLLSSGGFQETQYF. The CDR3 DNA reads as TGTGCCAGCAGCTTACTGTCCAGCGGGGGGTTCCAAGAGACCCAGTACTTC. Drawing the rest from reference TRBV7-6 and TRBJ2-5, the complete variable domain is GAGVSQSPRYKVTKRGQDVALRCDPISGHVSLYWYRQALGQGPEFLTYFNYEAQQDKSGLPNDRFSAERPEGSISTLTIQRTEQRDSAMYRCASSLLSSGGFQETQYFGPGTRLLVL.

This clonotype came up a few times. The J gene is TRBJ2-4, the V gene TRBV4-3; D tentatively reads TRBD1 or TRBD2 (5 bases each). The CDR3 loop spans 16 amino acids. Germline CDR1 is LGHNA and CDR2 is YSLEER. Trimming removed 3 bases from V and 7 bases from J, with 19 bases in between. The CDR3 bases are TGCGCCAGCAGCCAGGGGACGTCCGCTTCTAGGAACATTCAGTACTTC. Protein: CASSQGTSASRNIQYF.

This chain uses TRBV20-1 with TRBJ2-1, with 11 bases identical to TRBD2. The CDR3 totals 15 residues. V lost 0 bases, J lost 4 bases, and 2 bases stayed unmatched. Germline V gene data show CDR1 as DFQATT and CDR2 as SNEGSKA (reference sequence). This CDR3 is CSARELAGGYNEQFF. The DNA of the CDR3 is TGCAGTGCTAGAGAGTTAGCGGGGGGGTACAATGAGCAGTTCTTC.

Worth noting for this clonotype: The junction shows a germline mismatch at one end, possibly a read error. The chain joins TRBV4-1 to TRBJ2-4; no reliable D call. Germline lookup yields CDR1 MGHRA and CDR2 YSYEKL. The CDR3 has 14 residues. The CDR3 is CAGSQVDNWGIQYF. In nucleotides, the CDR3 is TGCGCCGGCAGCCAAGTTGACAATTGGGGCATTCAGTACTTC.

This rearrangement joins TRBV11-2 to TRBJ2-5; D possibly matches TRBD1 or TRBD2 (6 bases each). V was cut by 3 bases and J by 6 bases, with 11 bases left in between. The CDR3 runs 13 residues. Germline V gene lookup returns CDR1 SGHAT and CDR2 FQNNGV. This chain's CDR3 is CASSFPGAQTQYF. CDR3 bases: TGTGCCAGCAGCTTTCCGGGGGCCCAGACCCAGTACTTC. The complete variable domain, with remaining parts taken from reference TRBV11-2 and TRBJ2-5, reads EAGVAQSPRYKIIEKRQSVAFWCNPISGHATLYWYQQILGQGPKLLIQFQNNGVVDDSQLPKDRFSAERLKGVDSTLKIQPAKLEDSAVYLCASSFPGAQTQYFGPGTRLLVL.

The chain combines TRBV4-3 with TRBJ2-1, with TRBD1 as a possible D gene (6 bases). The CDR3 is 15 residues long. CDR1 and CDR2 (germline): LGHNA, YSLEER. Trimming left V 5 bases short and J 0 bases short, with 11 bases between. CDR3 loop: CASSSGQSSYNEQFF. The CDR3 DNA is TGCGCCAGCAGCTCAGGACAGAGCTCCTACAATGAGCAGTTCTTC.

V gene TRBV18 combines with J gene TRBJ1-4; maybe TRBD1 (5 bases). This CDR3 has 15 residues. Germline CDR1 is KGHSH and CDR2 is LQKENI. Deletions cut 3 bases from V and 5 bases from J, with 13 bases between. For the CDR3, the DNA is TGTGCCAGCTCACCCCGACAGATTCTCAATGAAAAACTGTTTTTT. It codes for CASSPRQILNEKLFF. Drawing the rest from reference TRBV18 and TRBJ1-4, the complete variable domain is NAGVMQNPRHLVRRRGQEARLRCSPMKGHSHVYWYRQLPEEGLKFMVYLQKENIIDESGMPKERFSAEFPKEGPSILRIQQVVRGDSAAYFCASSPRQILNEKLFFGSGTQLSVL.

Only a few counts were recorded for this clonotype. This chain joins TRBV5-6 and TRBJ2-4; the D gene is possibly TRBD2 (5 bases). V lost 4 bases and J 7 bases, leaving 21 bases between the germline ends. The CDR3 contains 16 residues. Germline-derived CDR1 and CDR2 are SGHDT and YYEEEE. The CDR3 spells CASSKVEGRGWNIQYF. In DNA, the CDR3 is TGTGCCAGCAGCAAGGTGGAAGGACGGGGTTGGAACATTCAGTACTTC.

The CDR3 region has the DNA TGCAGTGCTGGGCGGGGGGACGCCAATGAGCAGTTCTTC. Protein: CSAGRGDANEQFF. The chain couples TRBV20-1 to TRBJ2-1; TRBD2 matches at 8 bases. The CDR3 loop spans 13 amino acids. J gave up 6 bases and V 5 bases, and 6 bases lay outside the gene matches. CDR1 is DFQATT and CDR2 is SNEGSKA in the germline V gene (reference sequence).

Ten or more counts support this clonotype. This chain uses TRBV7-2 with TRBJ1-3; a possible D gene is TRBD1 (5 bases). The germline V gene has CDR1 SGHTA and CDR2 FQGNSA. The CDR3 is 15 amino acids. Trimming took 2 bases from V and 4 from J, leaving 12 bases between them. The CDR3 spells CASSLLLGVGNTIYF. CDR3 in DNA: TGTGCCAGCAGCTTATTGTTGGGGGTAGGAAACACCATATATTTT.

V usage is TRBV12-3 or TRBV12-4 and J usage is TRBJ1-4, with TRBD1 identical over 7 bases. The junction had 9 bases not matched to a gene; V was cut back by 5 bases and J by 12 bases. There are 13 residues in the CDR3. The CDR3 nucleotides read TGTGCCAGCAGTCCCTCACAGGGGAGGGAACTGTTTTTT. Translating it yields CASSPSQGRELFF.

The V and J genes are TRBV5-1 and TRBJ1-4, with no clear D. Germline-derived CDR1 and CDR2 are SGHRS and YFSETQ. V was trimmed by 3 bases and J by 11 bases, leaving 17 bases between them. CDR3 length: 14 residues. The CDR3 region has the DNA TGCGCCAGCAGCTCGGGCACTGCGGGGTCGAAACTGTTTTTT. Translating it yields CASSSGTAGSKLFF.

This clonotype was recorded a few times. Relative to the germline gene, one junction end is altered; a read error may explain this. The J gene is TRBJ2-3, the V gene TRBV29-1; 7 nucleotides agree with TRBD1. Germline values: CDR1 SQVTM, CDR2 ANQGSEA. There are 12 residues in the CDR3. The CDR3 DNA reads as TGCAGCGTTGAAACAGGGACAGATGCGCAGTATTTT. Its translation: CSVETGTDAQYF.

This clonotype was seen a few times. The rearrangement joins TRBV27 to TRBJ2-1; D may match TRBD1 or TRBD2 (5 bases each). The length of the CDR3 is 16 residues. Looked up from germline, CDR1 is MNHEY and CDR2 is SMNVEV (reference sequence). V was trimmed by 5 bases and J by 7 bases, leaving 21 bases between them. The DNA for the CDR3 is TGTGCCAGCAGTCCCACAGGACTGGGCGTGTGGAATGAGCAGTTCTTC. Protein sequence: CASSPTGLGVWNEQFF.

This chain links TRBV12-5 with TRBJ1-4; weak D call: TRBD1 (5 bases). The V and J ends lost 5 bases and 2 bases respectively, with 12 bases between them. The germline CDR1 and CDR2 sequences are LGHNT and FRNRAP. This CDR3 has 15 residues. The DNA for the CDR3 is TGTGCTAGTGGTCTGGGGCACACTACTAATGAAAAACTGTTTTTT. It encodes CASGLGHTTNEKLFF.

The sample holds a few counts of this clonotype. The chain couples TRBV12-3 or TRBV12-4 to TRBJ2-1, with 14 bases that match TRBD2. The CDR3 loop spans 16 amino acids. The J segment lost 9 bases and the V segment lost 4 bases, leaving 8 bases of the junction unmatched. Here the CDR3 reads CASSSRLAGGLGEQFF. The CDR3 DNA follows: TGTGCCAGCAGTTCGAGACTAGCGGGGGGGCTTGGTGAGCAGTTCTTC.

This clonotype has just a few counts. The chain couples TRBV6-6 to TRBJ2-1, with unresolved D. Trimming removed 7 bases from V and 1 base from J, with 8 bases in between. Germline lookup yields CDR1 MNHNY and CDR2 SVGAGI (reference sequence). The CDR3 covers 13 residues. The CDR3 protein is CASKDGSYNEQFF. CDR3 coding DNA: TGTGCCAGCAAGGATGGATCCTACAATGAGCAGTTCTTC.

This clonotype appeared a few times. The J gene is TRBJ2-5, the V gene TRBV2, with 12 bases aligning to TRBD2. The CDR3 is 14 amino acids. With V trimmed by 3 bases and J by 5 bases, 1 base remained unmatched. CDR1 is SNHLY and CDR2 is FYNNEI in the germline V gene. For the CDR3, the DNA is TGTGCCAGCAGTGATGGACTAGCGGGGGAGACCCAGTACTTC. Protein product: CASSDGLAGETQYF.

V usage is TRBV27 and J usage is TRBJ2-5; 7 bases fit TRBD1. Trimming removed 3 bases from V and 5 bases from J; junction bases left unmatched: 6. CDR1 MNHEY and CDR2 SMNVEV come from the germline V gene (reference sequence). The length of the CDR3 is 14 residues. The CDR3 DNA is TGTGCCAGCAGTTTCACAGGGGCCAGGGAGACCCAGTACTTC. Its translation is CASSFTGARETQYF.

The chain is built from TRBV7-2 and TRBJ2-2; D perhaps matches TRBD1 (6 bases). Germline assignment: CDR1 SGHTA and CDR2 FQGNSA. The CDR3 is made up of 16 amino acids. Trimming cost V 5 bases and J 0 bases, with 13 bases left between them. CDR3 in DNA: TGTGCCAGCAGCGCCGGACAGTTCGCGAACACCGGGGAGCTGTTTTTT. Its protein product is CASSAGQFANTGELFF.

V gene TRBV14 combines with J gene TRBJ2-4; the D gene could be TRBD1 or TRBD2 (5 bases each). The germline CDR1 and CDR2 sequences are SGHDN and FVKESK. The CDR3 has 15 amino acids. The germline V and J ends were trimmed by 1 base and 5 bases, with 12 bases remaining between them. CDR3 loop: CASSQGGGFQNIQYF. The CDR3 DNA is TGTGCCAGCAGCCAAGGTGGGGGTTTTCAAAACATTCAGTACTTC.